The rows below give T cell receptor beta chains drawn from one sample of a study of cytomegalovirus exposure and HLA in healthy donors. The repertoire was sequenced with immunoSEQ multiplex PCR; TCRdb's copy has only in-frame clones and lacks some. Here the sample spans 150,000 to 200,000 clones, approximately 80% being singletons. Material for sequencing was PBMCs. These receptors originate from a boy aged 5-17 years in good health and CMV-seronegative. CDR3s include the opening cysteine and the closing phenylalanine or tryptophan. D genes are given only for firm matches. Not all rows give a size; the values are once, few, many and, for expanded clones, a class.

abundance | d_gene | j_gene | v_gene | CDR3nt | CDR3aa
. | TRBD1 | TRBJ1-2 | TRBV29-1 | TGCAGCGTTGTAGGACAGGGGAAGGGCTACACCTTC | CSVVGQGKGYTF
. | TRBD1 | TRBJ2-1 | TRBV18 | TGTGCCAGCTCACCACGACAGGGGGCGGTTACCAATGAGCAGTTCTTC | CASSPRQGAVTNEQFF
. | . | TRBJ1-1 | TRBV29-1 | TGCAGCGTTGAATTGCGGTTGAACACTGAAGCTTTCTTT | CSVELRLNTEAFF
. | . | TRBJ1-3 | TRBV14 | TGTGCCAGCAGCCCCCGACAGTTTGGAAACACCATATATTTT | CASSPRQFGNTIYF
few | . | TRBJ1-2 | TRBV30 | TGTGCCTGGAGATCAGGGGATTTGCGGGTAAACTATGGCTACACCTTC | CAWRSGDLRVNYGYTF
. | TRBD1 | TRBJ2-5 | TRBV9 | TGTGCCAGCAGCGGGACAGGTCAAGAGACCCAGTACTTC | CASSGTGQETQYF
. | . | TRBJ1-1 | TRBV7-3 | TGTGCCAGCAGCCCGAGAGGGGGGAACACTGAAGCTTTCTTT | CASSPRGGNTEAFF
few | . | TRBJ1-2 | TRBV5-4 | TGTGCCAGCAGCTTGAGGCGGCAGGGATCGGGCGGCTACACCTTC | CASSLRRQGSGGYTF
once | . | TRBJ1-1 | TRBV27 | TGTGCCAGCAGTTTAGAGGCTCGAAGCAGGGGCACTGAAGCTTTCTTT | CASSLEARSRGTEAFF
. | . | TRBJ1-2 | TRBV7-8 | TGTGCCAGCAGCTTAGAGGGGTCCTCCTATGGCTACACCTTC | CASSLEGSSYGYTF
few | TRBD2 | TRBJ2-7 | TRBV9 | TGTGCCAGCAGCGTAGGTCCTAGCGGGGATTTCAACTACGAGCAGTACTTC | CASSVGPSGDFNYEQYF
. | TRBD1 | TRBJ1-5 | TRBV7-9 | TGTTCCAGCAGCTTAGGACAGGCCCCCCAGCATTTT | CSSSLGQAPQHF
. | . | TRBJ2-1 | TRBV19 | TGTGCCAGTAGTAATCACGGACAGAGGGGTGAGCAGTTCTTC | CASSNHGQRGEQFF
. | . | TRBJ1-5 | TRBV11-2 | TGTGCCAGCAGCTTACAGGGCTATAGCAATCAGCCCCAGCATTTT | CASSLQGYSNQPQHF
. | . | TRBJ2-5 | TRBV9 | TGTGCCAGCAGCGTAGCGGGGGAAGAGACCCAGTACTTC | CASSVAGEETQYF
. | . | TRBJ1-2 | TRBV5-1 | TGCGCCAGCAGCTTGGAATCCGTACGGGTCGATGGCTACACCTTC | CASSLESVRVDGYTF
. | TRBD1 | TRBJ2-1 | TRBV4-1 | TGCGCCAGCAGCCAAGGGCCCCGGGACAGGGGGTACAATGAGCAGTTCTTC | CASSQGPRDRGYNEQFF
. | TRBD1 | TRBJ1-2 | TRBV5-4 | TGTGCCAGCAGCTCTTACAGGGGTTGGAACTATGGCTACACCTTC | CASSSYRGWNYGYTF
. | . | TRBJ2-7 | TRBV5-8 | TGTGCCAGCAGCTTATTCATATCGAATCTAGACTCCTACGAGCAGTACTTC | CASSLFISNLDSYEQYF
. | . | TRBJ2-3 | TRBV7-9 | TGTGCCAGCAGCTTAGCGGGGGCTTTAGGCACAGATACGCAGTATTTT | CASSLAGALGTDTQYF
once | . | TRBJ1-1 | TRBV30 | TGTGCCTGGATTCGACAGAGTAACACTGAAGCTTTCTTT | CAWIRQSNTEAFF
. | . | TRBJ1-1 | TRBV10-1 | TGCGCCAGCAGTGCACAGGTGAACACTGAAGCTTTCTTT | CASSAQVNTEAFF